These 16 T cell receptor beta chains originate from one sample sequenced in a study of PD-1 blockade in classical Hodgkin lymphoma. Relapses following autologous stem cell transplantation were seen in all patients, with brentuximab vedotin exposure varying. Profiling relied on immunoSEQ multiplex PCR, and the TCRdb table lists in-frame clones only, not all of them. The sample has over 50,000 clones; approximately 84% are singletons. Sequencing was performed on peripheral blood mononuclear cells (PBMCs), taken at baseline. These receptors originate from a human donor with classical Hodgkin lymphoma.

This chain connects TRBV5-6 to TRBJ2-7, with 7 nucleotides matching TRBD1. Germline V gene sequence: CDR1 SGHDT, CDR2 YYEEEE. Losses at the gene ends were 0 bases for V and 4 bases for J; bases not matched to a gene: 4. The CDR3 is 14 amino acids. For the CDR3, the DNA is TGTGCCAGCAGCTTGGGACAGGGTCTATACGAGCAGTACTTC. Amino acid sequence: CASSLGQGLYEQYF.

V is TRBV10-3 and J is TRBJ2-7, with TRBD2 identical over 13 bases. J was trimmed by 6 bases and V by 3 bases; bases with no gene match: 5. The CDR3 covers 15 residues. Germline lookup yields CDR1 ENHRY and CDR2 SYGVKD. The CDR3 DNA reads TGTGCCATCAGTGATCCGGGACTAGCGGGATCCGAGCAGTACGTC. Its translation: CAISDPGLAGSEQYV.

This clone was seen only once. This chain connects TRBV29-1 to TRBJ2-6, with D perhaps matching TRBD2 (6 bases). Trimming pared 0 bases from V and 0 bases from J, leaving 12 bases between. Germline lookup yields CDR1 SQVTM and CDR2 ANQGSEA. There are 17 residues in the CDR3. The CDR3: CSVEDWRGVSGANVLTF. In DNA form, the CDR3 reads TGCAGCGTTGAAGATTGGAGGGGCGTCTCTGGGGCCAACGTCCTGACTTTC.

A few counts support this clone. V and J are TRBV6-5 and TRBJ2-3, with 7 bases matching TRBD2. Trimming at V came to 0 bases and at J to 5 bases, leaving 8 bases not matched to a gene. Germline values: CDR1 MNHEY, CDR2 SVGAGI. The CDR3 is 16 residues long. CDR3 in amino acids: CASSYSGGGRGDTQYF. CDR3 nucleotide sequence: TGTGCCAGCAGTTACTCGGGAGGTGGGAGGGGAGATACGCAGTATTTT.

The V call is TRBV7-2, the J call TRBJ2-1; 7 positions agree with TRBD1. J gave up 7 bases and V 4 bases, and 4 bases lay outside the gene matches. Germline CDR1 SGHTA, CDR2 FQGNSA. The CDR3 length is 13 residues. The CDR3: CASSYLRGNEQFF. For the CDR3, the DNA is TGTGCCAGCAGCTATCTCAGGGGGAATGAGCAGTTCTTC.

This clone has only a few counts. The V and J genes are TRBV7-2 and TRBJ1-1, with D perhaps matching TRBD1 (6 bases). CDR1 and CDR2 (germline): SGHTA, FQGNSA. V lost 5 bases, J lost 0 bases, and 16 bases lay in between. This CDR3 is built from 16 residues. The CDR3 protein is CASSPRTVLLNTEAFF. In DNA form, the CDR3 reads TGTGCCAGCAGCCCGCGGACAGTCCTTTTGAACACTGAAGCTTTCTTT.

The gene calls are TRBV5-6 and TRBJ1-1, with D uncertain. The CDR3 is 14 amino acids. Germline CDR1 reads SGHDT; CDR2 reads YYEEEE. The V end was cut by 1 base, the J end by 2 bases, with 9 bases between. Here the CDR3 reads CASSLFGVNTEAFF. CDR3 in DNA: TGTGCCAGCAGCTTGTTCGGGGTTAACACTGAAGCTTTCTTT.

V and J are TRBV7-9 and TRBJ2-3; 8 bases map to TRBD2. Looked up from germline, CDR1 is SEHNR and CDR2 is FQNEAQ (reference sequence). The CDR3 has 16 residues. V shed 5 bases, J shed 4 bases, and the junction held 11 bases outside the gene matches. The CDR3 loop is CASSLGKGLVADTQYF. Here the CDR3 DNA reads TGTGCCAGCAGCCTAGGAAAGGGACTAGTAGCAGATACGCAGTATTTT.

The rearrangement joins TRBV27 to TRBJ2-5; the match to TRBD2 covers 8 bases. There are 16 residues in the CDR3. Per the germline V gene, CDR1 is MNHEY and CDR2 is SMNVEV (reference sequence). The ends lost 4 bases at V and 5 bases at J; junction bases unmatched: 12. The CDR3 nucleotides read TGTGCCAGCAGTTATCGGGGTAGCGGGACCAGGGAGACCCAGTACTTC. Translation gives CASSYRGSGTRETQYF.

The rearrangement uses TRBV19 and TRBJ1-2, with TRBD1 as a possible D gene (6 bases). Trimming shortened V by 4 bases and J by 6 bases, and 18 bases separated the two germline ends. Germline loops: CDR1 LNHDA, CDR2 SQIVND (reference sequence). This CDR3 comprises 15 residues. CDR3 residues: CASSTTGTLADGYTF. DNA of the CDR3: TGTGCCAGTAGTACCACTGGGACATTGGCGGATGGCTACACCTTC.

This chain joins TRBV6-6 and TRBJ1-1; D remains ambiguous. Between the trimmed V and J ends, which lost 7 bases and 6 bases, there was a span of 9 bases. Looked up from germline, CDR1 is MNHNY and CDR2 is SVGAGI (reference sequence). There are 11 residues in the CDR3. CDR3 residues: CASTIGAEAFF. Written as DNA, the CDR3 is TGTGCCAGCACCATCGGAGCTGAAGCTTTCTTT.

The V call is TRBV30, the J call TRBJ2-2; D is undetermined. The CDR3 loop spans 13 amino acids. The V end was cut by 5 bases, the J end by 0 bases, with 7 bases between. CDR1 is GTSNPN, CDR2 SVGIG, per germline (reference sequence). Here the CDR3 DNA reads TGTGCCTGGCAGGCCACGAACACCGGGGAGCTGTTTTTT. This codes for CAWQATNTGELFF.

The chain carries TRBV5-6 and TRBJ1-2; no clear D gene. The V gene lost 4 bases and the J gene lost 8 bases, with 9 bases spanning the gap. From germline, CDR1 is SGHDT and CDR2 YYEEEE. The CDR3 totals 11 residues. The CDR3 is CASSLTRGYTF. The CDR3 nucleotides read TGTGCCAGCAGCCTAACGCGGGGCTACACCTTC.

The chain uses TRBV10-3 and TRBJ2-3; the D gene is possibly TRBD1 (6 bases). The CDR3 contains 13 residues. CDR1 ENHRY and CDR2 SYGVKD come from the germline V gene. Trimming pared 8 bases from V and 0 bases from J, leaving 9 bases between. The CDR3 DNA is TGTGCCATCTGGGGGCCGAGCACAGATACGCAGTATTTT. Translation gives CAIWGPSTDTQYF.

V gene TRBV4-1 combines with J gene TRBJ1-4; a possible D gene is TRBD1 (5 bases). Trimming shortened V by 1 base and J by 4 bases, and 13 bases separated the two germline ends. The CDR3 extends over 16 amino acids. CDR1 MGHRA and CDR2 YSYEKL come from the germline V gene. The CDR3 DNA follows: TGCGCCAGCAGCCAAGTTCAGGGCAGCTTTAATGAAAAACTGTTTTTT. Its translation: CASSQVQGSFNEKLFF.

V is TRBV4-2 and J is TRBJ2-1; D is undetermined. V lost 3 bases and J lost 6, with 12 bases in between. The CDR3 loop spans 14 amino acids. Germline values: CDR1 LGHNA, CDR2 YNFKEQ. The CDR3 region has the DNA TGTGCCAGCAGCCAGGATCGTTGGGGCAATGAGCAGTTCTTC. This encodes CASSQDRWGNEQFF.